One sample yielded the 4 T cell receptor beta chains listed below, sequenced in a study of neoadjuvant anti-PD-1 for oral cavity cancer. Clones were sequenced by immunoSEQ multiplex PCR, and TCRdb holds only the in-frame ones, with some missing. The data contain 14,000 or so clones, 60% to 70% of them singletons. The source material was PBMCs, sampled before nivolumab (anti-PD-1) treatment. Receptors were obtained from a person aged 40-85 years with oral cavity squamous cell carcinoma.

V is TRBV27 and J is TRBJ2-1, with D tentatively TRBD2 (5 bases). The V end was cut by 8 bases, the J end by 8 bases, with 22 bases between. Germline V gives CDR1 MNHEY, CDR2 SMNVEV (reference sequence). CDR3 length equals 15 residues. The CDR3: CASARPGLSWDEQFF. The CDR3 bases are TGTGCCAGCGCTAGGCCCGGACTTTCTTGGGATGAGCAGTTCTTC.

The gene calls are TRBV7-3 and TRBJ2-7; 9 nucleotides line up with TRBD1. Germline V gives CDR1 SGHTA, CDR2 FQGTGA. The length of the CDR3 is 13 residues. Trimming removed 5 bases from V and 6 bases from J; junction bases left unmatched: 5. CDR3 amino acids: CASSQTGGGEQYF. The CDR3 bases are TGTGCCAGCAGCCAGACAGGGGGTGGCGAGCAGTACTTC.

V is TRBV11-2 and J is TRBJ2-2; 8 bases are a match to TRBD2. Losses at the gene ends were 6 bases for V and 5 bases for J; bases not matched to a gene: 5. The germline CDR1 and CDR2 sequences are SGHAT and FQNNGV. CDR3 size: 14 residues. The CDR3 nucleotides read TGTGCCAGCAGGGTAGCGGGACGTACCGGGGAGCTGTTTTTT. It is translated as CASRVAGRTGELFF.

The chain links TRBV27 to TRBJ2-7; TRBD2 agrees at 8 bases. The CDR3 has 16 amino acids. Germline CDR1 and CDR2: MNHEY and SMNVEV (reference sequence). The trim removed 4 bases at V and 6 bases at J, leaving 14 bases unmatched. The CDR3, as DNA: TGTGCCAGCAGTTACGTTCTAGCGGGTGGGAGTGGCGAGCAGTACTTC. It translates to CASSYVLAGGSGEQYF.